The 32 T cell receptor beta chains reported below all come from one sample, sequenced in a study of blood T cell repertoires in COVID-19. Profiled with immunoSEQ multiplex PCR; TCRdb holds only in-frame clones, not every one. Here the sample spans around 86,000 clones, 84% being singletons. Sequenced sample: peripheral blood. The receptor set was obtained from a human donor in a cohort sampled during active COVID-19.

J is TRBJ2-3 and V is TRBV5-1; D remains unclear. Germline CDR1 SGHRS, CDR2 YFSETQ. This CDR3 has 14 residues. Trimming pared 0 bases from V and 2 bases from J, leaving 7 bases between. CDR3 residues: CASSLGRNTDTQYF. CDR3 sequence (DNA): TGCGCCAGCAGCTTGGGGCGGAACACAGATACGCAGTATTTT. Combining the CDR3 with reference TRBV5-1 and TRBJ2-3 gives the whole variable domain KAGVTQTPRYLIKTRGQQVTLSCSPISGHRSVSWYQQTPGQGLQFLFEYFSETQRNKGNFPGRFSGRQFSNSRSEMNVSTLELGDSALYLCASSLGRNTDTQYFGPGTRLTVL.

The rearrangement uses TRBV3-1 (or the pseudogene TRBV3-2) and TRBJ1-2, with 9 nucleotides matching TRBD1. This CDR3 is built from 16 residues. The V gene end was trimmed by 3 bases and the J gene end by 5 bases; junction bases not matched to a gene: 10. The V gene's germline CDR1 is LGHDT and CDR2 YNNKEL (reference sequence). As DNA, the CDR3 is TGTGCCAGCAGCCACCGAAACGACAGGGGGAGGTATGGCTACACCTTC. Translated: CASSHRNDRGRYGYTF.

J is TRBJ2-2 and V is TRBV29-1; TRBD2 agrees at 7 bases. Trimming took 4 bases from V and 7 from J; bases not matched to a gene: 6. Germline V lookup: CDR1 SQVTM, CDR2 ANQGSEA. The CDR3 has 13 amino acids. The CDR3 region has the DNA TGCAGCGTTGGGTGGGGAGGGGACGGGGAGCTGTTTTTT. Translated, it gives CSVGWGGDGELFF.

The gene calls are TRBV19 and TRBJ1-5, with D possibly TRBD1 on 5 matching bases. The germline V gene has CDR1 LNHDA and CDR2 SQIVND (reference sequence). CDR3 length: 14 amino acids. Between the trimmed V and J ends, which lost 1 base and 5 bases, there was a span of 9 bases. CDR3 amino acids: CASSIGGDYQPQHF. CDR3 sequence (DNA): TGTGCCAGTAGTATAGGGGGGGATTATCAGCCCCAGCATTTT.

The rearrangement uses TRBV24-1 and TRBJ2-5; 9 nucleotides match TRBD1. CDR3 length: 17 amino acids. The trim removed 3 bases at V and 4 bases at J, leaving 11 bases unmatched. Germline assignment: CDR1 KGHDR and CDR2 SFDVKD. Here the CDR3 reads CATSDAGQGLLGETQYF. CDR3 coding DNA: TGTGCCACCAGTGATGCGGGACAGGGCCTTTTGGGAGAGACCCAGTACTTC.

The table lists this clone with a few counts. V gene TRBV24-1 combines with J gene TRBJ2-7, with a tentative D call TRBD2 (6 bases). There are 12 residues in the CDR3. Deletions cut 4 bases from V and 8 bases from J, with 11 bases between. In germline, CDR1 is KGHDR, CDR2 SFDVKD. Written as DNA, the CDR3 is TGTGCCACCAGTGAATCGGCGGGACAGCAGTACTTC. Protein product: CATSESAGQQYF.

The rearrangement links TRBV7-9 to TRBJ1-5; D is perhaps TRBD1 (6 bases). V was clipped by 3 bases and J by 5 bases, with 11 bases between them. The CDR3 covers 14 residues. Per the germline V gene, CDR1 is SEHNR and CDR2 is FQNEAQ (reference sequence). The CDR3 DNA sequence: TGTGCCAGCAGCTTTCAAGGGGGTGATCAGCCCCAGCATTTT. Residues: CASSFQGGDQPQHF.

The chain couples TRBV3-1 (or the pseudogene TRBV3-2) to TRBJ2-5; 13 nucleotides match TRBD2. V dropped 2 bases and J dropped 5; count of bases not matched to a gene: 5. The CDR3 sequence is 16 residues long. Per germline, CDR1 LGHDT and CDR2 YNNKEL (reference sequence). In nucleotides, the CDR3 is TGTGCCAGCAGCCAAAGGACTAGCGGGAGAGGGGAGACCCAGTACTTC. It yields the protein CASSQRTSGRGETQYF.

The rearrangement joins TRBV5-1 to TRBJ2-2; D call uncertain. V lost 1 base and J 2 bases, leaving 9 bases between the germline ends. The CDR3 length is 15 residues. Germline V gene data show CDR1 as SGHRS and CDR2 as YFSETQ. The CDR3 DNA reads as TGCGCCAGCAGCTTGACAGTCTCCAACACCGGGGAGCTGTTTTTT. Amino acids: CASSLTVSNTGELFF.

This chain connects TRBV6-1 to TRBJ2-7; TRBD2 is a possible D gene (5 bases). V gave up 3 bases and J gave up 6 bases, with 15 bases separating them. This CDR3 comprises 14 residues. The V gene's germline CDR1 is MNHNS and CDR2 SASEGT. The CDR3 bases are TGTGCCAGCAGTGAGAGGGTCCCCGTCCGCGAGCAGTACTTC. Translation gives CASSERVPVREQYF.

The V and J genes are TRBV4-2 and TRBJ2-5; TRBD1 matches 8 bases. The V gene's germline CDR1 is LGHNA and CDR2 YNFKEQ. V lost 0 bases to trimming and J lost 8 bases; unmatched junction nucleotides: 11. This CDR3 has 16 amino acids. In nucleotides, the CDR3 is TGTGCCAGCAGCCAAGAGTGGGGACAGGTCAGGGTTACCCAGTACTTC. This encodes CASSQEWGQVRVTQYF.

This clone has only one observation. The chain is built from TRBV6-1 and TRBJ2-2; 8 bases align to TRBD2. The V gene end was trimmed by 2 bases and the J gene end by 8 bases; junction bases not matched to a gene: 4. The CDR3 length is 14 residues. The germline V gene encodes CDR1 MNHNS and CDR2 SASEGT. The CDR3 here is CASSELTGGGELFF. CDR3 sequence (DNA): TGTGCCAGCAGTGAATTAACGGGAGGGGGGGAGCTGTTTTTT.

The chain joins TRBV21-1 to TRBJ1-5; no DNA check was done on the table's D call, TRBD1. TRBV21-1 constitutes a pseudogene. The CDR3 spans 14 residues. As DNA, the CDR3 is TGTGCCAGCCTCTCAACACAGCCCAATCAGCCCCAGCATTTT. This gives the protein CASLSTQPNQPQHF.

The chain employs TRBV10-1 and TRBJ2-5; a possible D gene is TRBD1 (6 bases). The V end was cut by 5 bases, the J end by 4 bases, with 14 bases between. The CDR3 is 14 amino acids. CDR1 and CDR2 from the germline V gene are WNHNN and SYGVQD (reference sequence). CDR3 in DNA: TGCGCCAGCAGTAAGGACAGAGGGACAGAGACCCAGTACTTC. This gives the protein CASSKDRGTETQYF.

The rearrangement uses TRBV2 and TRBJ1-4; D unclear. The CDR3 is made up of 13 amino acids. The V gene lost 4 bases and the J gene lost 4 bases, with 7 bases spanning the gap. Germline lookup yields CDR1 SNHLY and CDR2 FYNNEI. CDR3 sequence: CASSGRGNEKLFF. In DNA form, the CDR3 reads TGTGCCAGCAGTGGCCGGGGTAATGAAAAACTGTTTTTT.

The rearrangement uses TRBV6-5 and TRBJ1-2; tentative D call: TRBD1 (6 bases). The CDR3 contains 15 residues. CDR1 is MNHEY and CDR2 is SVGAGI in the germline V gene. Deletions cut 10 bases from V and 2 bases from J, with 20 bases between. CDR3 residues: CATEGRGALNYGYTF. CDR3 nucleotide sequence: TGTGCCACCGAGGGCCGGGGGGCCCTCAACTATGGCTACACCTTC.

The rearrangement uses TRBV15 and TRBJ1-5, with 7 bases aligning to TRBD1. Trimming at V came to 0 bases and at J to 4 bases, leaving 9 bases not matched to a gene. The CDR3 totals 17 residues. Germline CDR1 and CDR2: LNHNV and YYDKDF (reference sequence). For the CDR3, the DNA is TGTGCCACCAGCAGAGATCCCATGACAGGGAGTAATCAGCCCCAGCATTTT. It is translated as CATSRDPMTGSNQPQHF.

This chain joins TRBV9 and TRBJ1-2, with 7 bases fitting TRBD1. Germline-derived CDR1 and CDR2 are SGDLS and YYNGEE. V shed 2 bases, J shed 6 bases, and the junction held 4 bases outside the gene matches. This CDR3 spans 13 amino acids. CDR3: CASSVDRTDGYTF. CDR3 coding DNA: TGTGCCAGCAGCGTGGACAGGACCGATGGCTACACCTTC.

This clone was seen more than once but under ten times. The chain employs TRBV12-3 or TRBV12-4 and TRBJ1-2; tentatively, D is TRBD1 (5 bases). Between the trimmed V and J ends, which lost 3 bases and 7 bases, there was a span of 12 bases. This CDR3 spans 13 amino acids. CDR3 protein: CASSLMLRAGYTF. The CDR3 DNA reads TGTGCCAGCAGTTTGATGCTCAGGGCTGGCTACACCTTC.

The rearrangement uses TRBV11-2 and TRBJ2-1; no clear D gene. The CDR3 spans 15 residues. Germline V gene data show CDR1 as SGHAT and CDR2 as FQNNGV. The ends were cut back, 1 base at V and 0 bases at J, with 7 bases in the middle. CDR3 amino acids: CASSLGPFSYNEQFF. The CDR3 DNA follows: TGTGCCAGCAGCTTAGGGCCGTTCTCCTACAATGAGCAGTTCTTC. Variable domain in full (rest from reference TRBV11-2 and TRBJ2-1): EAGVAQSPRYKIIEKRQSVAFWCNPISGHATLYWYQQILGQGPKLLIQFQNNGVVDDSQLPKDRFSAERLKGVDSTLKIQPAKLEDSAVYLCASSLGPFSYNEQFFGPGTRLTVL.

V usage is TRBV2 and J usage is TRBJ1-2, with D unresolved. This CDR3 is built from 18 residues. The V and J ends lost 8 bases and 0 bases respectively, with 25 bases between them. Germline values: CDR1 SNHLY, CDR2 FYNNEI. In DNA form, the CDR3 reads TGTGCCAGCGTGTCGCCGGGTGGTCGGTGGCTAGCTAACTATGGCTACACCTTC. This translates into CASVSPGGRWLANYGYTF.

V gene TRBV7-2 combines with J gene TRBJ2-1, with 7 bases that match TRBD1. V was clipped by 1 base and J by 9 bases; unmatched bases: 3. The CDR3 totals 13 residues. The germline V gene has CDR1 SGHTA and CDR2 FQGNSA. The CDR3 bases are TGTGCCAGCAGCTTAGGACAGGGCGGTGAGCAGTTCTTC. It encodes CASSLGQGGEQFF.

The chain combines TRBV24-1 with TRBJ2-7; D is perhaps TRBD2 (5 bases). Germline-derived CDR1 and CDR2 are KGHDR and SFDVKD. The CDR3 runs to 15 residues. Trimming stripped 0 bases from V and 3 bases from J, with 11 bases between. CDR3 in DNA: TGTGCCACCAGTGATTTGCGGGGTGGGCACTACGAGCAGTACTTC. This translates into CATSDLRGGHYEQYF.

This chain connects TRBV5-1 to TRBJ2-7; possible D gene TRBD2, 5 bases. This CDR3 comprises 14 residues. The germline V and J ends were trimmed by 4 bases and 7 bases, with 18 bases remaining between them. CDR1 and CDR2 (germline): SGHRS, YFSETQ. The CDR3 spells CASSPEGLRREQYF. CDR3 bases: TGCGCCAGCAGCCCCGAGGGCCTAAGACGGGAGCAGTACTTC. Full variable domain (outside the CDR3, taken from reference TRBV5-1 and TRBJ2-7): KAGVTQTPRYLIKTRGQQVTLSCSPISGHRSVSWYQQTPGQGLQFLFEYFSETQRNKGNFPGRFSGRQFSNSRSEMNVSTLELGDSALYLCASSPEGLRREQYFGPGTRLTVT.

The chain couples TRBV18 to TRBJ2-3, with TRBD2 matching 12 bases. The CDR3 covers 16 residues. Looked up from germline, CDR1 is KGHSH and CDR2 is LQKENI. V lost 3 bases to trimming and J lost 7 bases; unmatched junction nucleotides: 8. CDR3 amino acids: CASSPVPSGGANTQYF. For the CDR3, the DNA is TGTGCCAGCTCACCCGTGCCTAGCGGGGGGGCCAATACGCAGTATTTT.

Comment on this clone: Germline and junction disagree at one end, which may indicate a read error. The chain combines TRBV6-6 with TRBJ1-6; 9 nucleotides line up with TRBD1. This CDR3 is built from 16 residues. Germline V lookup: CDR1 MNHNY, CDR2 SVGAGI (reference sequence). Written as DNA, the CDR3 is TGTGCCAGCAGTGACTCGGGACAGGGCGGCGGTTCACCCCTCCACTTT. The encoded protein is CASSDSGQGGGSPLHF.

This clone was found a few times. This chain joins TRBV7-9 and TRBJ2-7; perhaps TRBD1 as D (7 bases). The germline CDR1 and CDR2 sequences are SEHNR and FQNEAQ (reference sequence). Trimming removed 2 bases at V and 0 bases at J, with 17 bases between. This CDR3 spans 17 amino acids. The CDR3: CASSLIGGTVSSYEQYF. The CDR3 bases are TGTGCCAGCAGCTTAATAGGGGGGACAGTGAGCTCCTACGAGCAGTACTTC.

The chain has TRBV9 and TRBJ2-2, with D perhaps matching TRBD2 (5 bases). The CDR3 loop spans 12 amino acids. Looked up from germline, CDR1 is SGDLS and CDR2 is YYNGEE. Trimming cost V 0 bases and J 9 bases, with 6 bases left between them. The DNA of the CDR3 is TGTGCCAGCAGCGTAGGAGGGAGGGAGCTGTTTTTT. Protein: CASSVGGRELFF.

This rearrangement joins TRBV11-2 to TRBJ1-4; 7 bases are a match to TRBD1. The ends lost 4 bases at V and 10 bases at J; junction bases unmatched: 9. Germline V gene lookup returns CDR1 SGHAT and CDR2 FQNNGV. The length of the CDR3 is 14 residues. Written as DNA, the CDR3 is TGTGCCAGCAGCTCACCTCGGGACAGACGAAAACTGTTTTTT. It yields the protein CASSSPRDRRKLFF.

This sequence joins TRBV9 and TRBJ1-5; perhaps TRBD1 as D (6 bases). Trimming removed 0 bases at V and 5 bases at J, with 12 bases between. This CDR3 spans 15 amino acids. The germline CDR1 and CDR2 sequences are SGDLS and YYNGEE. The DNA for the CDR3 is TGTGCCAGCAGCGTAGGTGGCGCAGGGGATCAGCCCCAGCATTTT. Its protein is CASSVGGAGDQPQHF.

This clone was seen only a few times. The chain joins TRBV7-3 to TRBJ2-5, with D perhaps matching TRBD1 (6 bases). V was clipped by 1 base and J by 3 bases, with 6 bases between them. The CDR3 spans 13 residues. In germline, CDR1 is SGHTA, CDR2 FQGTGA. CDR3 residues: CASSLNREETQYF. The CDR3 DNA follows: TGTGCCAGCAGCTTAAACAGGGAAGAGACCCAGTACTTC.

This clone appeared once. The chain uses TRBV7-6 and TRBJ1-4; 7 nucleotides match TRBD1. The CDR3 length is 16 residues. The trim removed 5 bases at V and 6 bases at J, leaving 12 bases unmatched. Germline CDR1 SGHVS, CDR2 FNYEAQ. The DNA of the CDR3 is TGTGCCAGCAGCGCCGCCGGGAGACAGGGTTATGAAAAACTGTTTTTT. It is translated as CASSAAGRQGYEKLFF. Looking up the rest from reference TRBV7-6 and TRBJ1-4 gives the full variable domain: GAGVSQSPRYKVTKRGQDVALRCDPISGHVSLYWYRQALGQGPEFLTYFNYEAQQDKSGLPNDRFSAERPEGSISTLTIQRTEQRDSAMYRCASSAAGRQGYEKLFFGSGTQLSVL.